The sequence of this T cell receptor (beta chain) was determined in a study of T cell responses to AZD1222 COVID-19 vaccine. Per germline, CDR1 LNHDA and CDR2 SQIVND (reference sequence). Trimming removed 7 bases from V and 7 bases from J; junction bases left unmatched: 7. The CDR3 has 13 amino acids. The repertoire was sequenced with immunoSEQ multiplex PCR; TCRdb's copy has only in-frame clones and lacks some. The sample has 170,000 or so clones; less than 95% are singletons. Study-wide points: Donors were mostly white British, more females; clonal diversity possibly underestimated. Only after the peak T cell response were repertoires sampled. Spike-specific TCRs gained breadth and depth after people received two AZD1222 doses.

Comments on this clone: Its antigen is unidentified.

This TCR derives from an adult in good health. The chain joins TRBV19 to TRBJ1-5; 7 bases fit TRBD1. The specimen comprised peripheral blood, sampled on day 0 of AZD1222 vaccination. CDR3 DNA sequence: TGTGCCAGTAACGACAGGGAGGGACAGCCCCAGCATTTT. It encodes CASNDREGQPQHF.